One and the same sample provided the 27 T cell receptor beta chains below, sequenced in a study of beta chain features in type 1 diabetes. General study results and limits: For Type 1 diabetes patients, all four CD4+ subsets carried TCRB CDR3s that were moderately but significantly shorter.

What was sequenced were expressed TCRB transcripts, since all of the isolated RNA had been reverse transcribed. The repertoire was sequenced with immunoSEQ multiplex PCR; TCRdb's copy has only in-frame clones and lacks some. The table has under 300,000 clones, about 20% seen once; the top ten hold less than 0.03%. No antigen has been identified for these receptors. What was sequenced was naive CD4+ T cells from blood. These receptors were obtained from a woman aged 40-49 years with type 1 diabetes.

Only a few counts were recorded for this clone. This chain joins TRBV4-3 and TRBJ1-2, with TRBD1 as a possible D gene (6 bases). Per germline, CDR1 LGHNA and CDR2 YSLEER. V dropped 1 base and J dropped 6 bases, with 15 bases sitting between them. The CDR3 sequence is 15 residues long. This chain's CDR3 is CASSQGSLTGDGYTF. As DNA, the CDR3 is TGCGCCAGCAGCCAAGGATCCCTGACAGGCGATGGCTACACCTTC.

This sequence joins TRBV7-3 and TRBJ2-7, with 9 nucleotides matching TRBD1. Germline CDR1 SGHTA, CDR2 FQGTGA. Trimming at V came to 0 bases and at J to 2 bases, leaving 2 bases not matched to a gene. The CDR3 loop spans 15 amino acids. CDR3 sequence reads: CASSLTGQGTYEQYF. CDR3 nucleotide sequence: TGTGCCAGCAGCTTAACTGGACAGGGGACCTACGAGCAGTACTTC.

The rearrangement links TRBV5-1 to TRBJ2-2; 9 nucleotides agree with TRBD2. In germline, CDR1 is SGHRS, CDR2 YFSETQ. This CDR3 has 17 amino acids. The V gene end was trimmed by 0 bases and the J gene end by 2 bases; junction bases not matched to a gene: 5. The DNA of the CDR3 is TGCGCCAGCAGCTTGGCGGTAGCGGGGGCCAACACCGGGGAGCTGTTTTTT. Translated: CASSLAVAGANTGELFF.

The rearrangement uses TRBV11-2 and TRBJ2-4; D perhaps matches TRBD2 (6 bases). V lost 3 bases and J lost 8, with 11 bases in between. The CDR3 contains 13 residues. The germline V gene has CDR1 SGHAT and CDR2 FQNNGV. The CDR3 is CASSFPSGHIQYF. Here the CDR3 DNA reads TGTGCCAGCAGCTTTCCAAGCGGGCACATTCAGTACTTC.

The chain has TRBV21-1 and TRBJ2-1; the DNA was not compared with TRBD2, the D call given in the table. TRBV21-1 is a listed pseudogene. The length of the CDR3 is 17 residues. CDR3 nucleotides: TGTGCCAGCAGCGCTACTTCGACTAGCGGGAGCTACAATGAGCAGTTCTTC. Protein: CASSATSTSGSYNEQFF.

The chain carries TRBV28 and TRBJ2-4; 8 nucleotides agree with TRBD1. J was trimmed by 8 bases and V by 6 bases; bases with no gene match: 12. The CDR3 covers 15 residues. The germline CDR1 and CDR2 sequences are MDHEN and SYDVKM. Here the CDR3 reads CASSLPLTGADIQYF. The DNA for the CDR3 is TGTGCCAGCAGCTTGCCATTGACAGGGGCGGACATTCAGTACTTC.

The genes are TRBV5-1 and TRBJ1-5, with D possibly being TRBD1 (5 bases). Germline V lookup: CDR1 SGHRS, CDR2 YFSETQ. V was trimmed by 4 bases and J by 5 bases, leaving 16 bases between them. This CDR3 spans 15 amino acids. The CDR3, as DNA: TGCGCCAGCAGCCCGGCAGGGAGGAGTGATCAGCCCCAGCATTTT. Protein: CASSPAGRSDQPQHF.

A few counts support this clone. The CDR3 DNA sequence: TGTGCCAGCAGCCAAGATAGGGGGATACCTAATGAAAAACTGTTTTTT. Encoded protein: CASSQDRGIPNEKLFF. The chain recombines TRBV4-2 with TRBJ1-4, with D perhaps matching TRBD1 (6 bases). This CDR3 has 16 residues. CDR1 and CDR2 (germline): LGHNA, YNFKEQ. V was pared by 0 bases and J by 3 bases, with 11 bases between.

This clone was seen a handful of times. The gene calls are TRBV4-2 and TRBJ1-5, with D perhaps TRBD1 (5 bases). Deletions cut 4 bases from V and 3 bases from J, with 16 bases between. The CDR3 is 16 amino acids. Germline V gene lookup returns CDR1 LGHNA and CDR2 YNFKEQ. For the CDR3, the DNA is TGTGCCAGCAGCCCCGGAGCGGGGGGATACAATCAGCCCCAGCATTTT. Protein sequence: CASSPGAGGYNQPQHF.

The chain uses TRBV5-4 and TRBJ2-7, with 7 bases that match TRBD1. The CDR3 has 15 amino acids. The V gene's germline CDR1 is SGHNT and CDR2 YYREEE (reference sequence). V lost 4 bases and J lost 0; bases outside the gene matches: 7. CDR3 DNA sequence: TGTGCCAGCAGCCAGGGGGTGCTTAGCTCCTACGAGCAGTACTTC. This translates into CASSQGVLSSYEQYF.

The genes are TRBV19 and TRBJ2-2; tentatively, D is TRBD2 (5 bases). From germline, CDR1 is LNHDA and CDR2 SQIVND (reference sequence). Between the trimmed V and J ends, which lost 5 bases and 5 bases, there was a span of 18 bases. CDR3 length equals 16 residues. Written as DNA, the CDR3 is TGTGCCAGTAGTCTGAGGGTTCCTTTAAGGACCGGGGAGCTGTTTTTT. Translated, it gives CASSLRVPLRTGELFF.

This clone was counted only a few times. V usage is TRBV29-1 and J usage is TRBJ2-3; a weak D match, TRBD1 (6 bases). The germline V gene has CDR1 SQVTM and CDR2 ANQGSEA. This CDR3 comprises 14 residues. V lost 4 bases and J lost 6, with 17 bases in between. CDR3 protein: CSVGSLGAADTQYF. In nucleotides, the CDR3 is TGCAGCGTTGGTAGCTTGGGGGCGGCGGATACGCAGTATTTT.

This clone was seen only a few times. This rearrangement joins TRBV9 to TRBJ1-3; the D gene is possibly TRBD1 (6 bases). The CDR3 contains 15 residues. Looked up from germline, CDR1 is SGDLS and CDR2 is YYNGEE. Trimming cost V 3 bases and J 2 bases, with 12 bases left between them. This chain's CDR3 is CASSATGSPGNTIYF. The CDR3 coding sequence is TGTGCCAGCAGCGCCACAGGGAGTCCTGGAAACACCATATATTTT.

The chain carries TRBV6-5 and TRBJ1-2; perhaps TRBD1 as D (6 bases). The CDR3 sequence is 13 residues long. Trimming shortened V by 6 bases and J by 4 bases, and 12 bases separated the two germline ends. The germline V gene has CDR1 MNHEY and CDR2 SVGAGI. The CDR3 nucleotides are TGTGCCAGCAGCATCACAGGGTCCTATGGCTACACCTTC. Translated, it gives CASSITGSYGYTF.

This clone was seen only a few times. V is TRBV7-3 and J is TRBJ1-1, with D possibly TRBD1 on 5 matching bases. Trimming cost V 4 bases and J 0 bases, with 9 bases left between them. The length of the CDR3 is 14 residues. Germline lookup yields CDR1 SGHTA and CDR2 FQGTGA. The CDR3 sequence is CASSSQQVNTEAFF. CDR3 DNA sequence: TGTGCCAGCAGCTCCCAACAGGTGAACACTGAAGCTTTCTTT.

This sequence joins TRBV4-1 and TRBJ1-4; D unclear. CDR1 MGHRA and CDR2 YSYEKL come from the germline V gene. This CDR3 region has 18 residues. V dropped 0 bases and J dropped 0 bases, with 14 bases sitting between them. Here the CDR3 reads CASSQDVSRGTTNEKLFF. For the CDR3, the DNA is TGCGCCAGCAGCCAAGATGTGAGCCGAGGGACAACTAATGAAAAACTGTTTTTT.

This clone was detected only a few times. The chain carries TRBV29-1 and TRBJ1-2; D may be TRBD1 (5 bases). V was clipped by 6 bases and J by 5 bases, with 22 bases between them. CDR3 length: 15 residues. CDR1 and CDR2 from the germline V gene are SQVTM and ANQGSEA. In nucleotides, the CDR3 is TGCAGCGTACGAACGGACACACGAGGAAGTTATGGCTACACCTTC. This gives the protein CSVRTDTRGSYGYTF.

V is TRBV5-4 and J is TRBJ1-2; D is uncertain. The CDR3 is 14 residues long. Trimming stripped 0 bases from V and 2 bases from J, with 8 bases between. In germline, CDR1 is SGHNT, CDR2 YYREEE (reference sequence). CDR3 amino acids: CASSLASANYGYTF. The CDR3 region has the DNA TGTGCCAGCAGCTTGGCGTCAGCGAACTATGGCTACACCTTC.

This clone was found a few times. For the CDR3, the DNA is TGCGCCAGCAGCCAAGAGGCTTACACTGAAGCTTTCTTT. This gives the protein CASSQEAYTEAFF. This chain uses TRBV4-3 with TRBJ1-1; D is unclear. The CDR3 has 13 amino acids. V was clipped by 0 bases and J by 3 bases, with 5 bases between them. Germline V gene data show CDR1 as LGHNA and CDR2 as YSLEER.

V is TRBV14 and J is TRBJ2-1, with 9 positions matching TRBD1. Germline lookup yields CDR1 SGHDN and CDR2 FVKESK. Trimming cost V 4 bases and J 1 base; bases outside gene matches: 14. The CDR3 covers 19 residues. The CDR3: CASSRRDRAPASSYNEQFF. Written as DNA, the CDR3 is TGTGCCAGCAGCCGCCGGGACAGGGCTCCCGCCTCGTCCTACAATGAGCAGTTCTTC.

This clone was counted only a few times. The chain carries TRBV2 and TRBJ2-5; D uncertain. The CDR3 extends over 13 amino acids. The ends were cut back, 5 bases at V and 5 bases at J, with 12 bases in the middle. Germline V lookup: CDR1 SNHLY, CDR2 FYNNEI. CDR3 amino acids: CASSLALVETQYF. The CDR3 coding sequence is TGTGCCAGCAGTCTGGCTCTAGTCGAGACCCAGTACTTC.

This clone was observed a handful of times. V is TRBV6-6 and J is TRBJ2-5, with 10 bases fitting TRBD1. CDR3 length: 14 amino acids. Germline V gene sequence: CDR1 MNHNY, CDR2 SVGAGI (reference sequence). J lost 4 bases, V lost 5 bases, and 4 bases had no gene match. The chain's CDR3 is CASSRDRGGETQYF. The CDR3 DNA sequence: TGTGCCAGCAGTAGGGACAGGGGCGGAGAGACCCAGTACTTC.

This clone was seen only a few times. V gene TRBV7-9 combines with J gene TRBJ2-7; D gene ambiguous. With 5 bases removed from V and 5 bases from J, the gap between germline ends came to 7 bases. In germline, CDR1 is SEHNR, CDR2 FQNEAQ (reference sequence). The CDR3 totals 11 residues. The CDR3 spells CASSPSDEQYF. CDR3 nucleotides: TGTGCCAGCAGCCCCAGCGACGAGCAGTACTTC.

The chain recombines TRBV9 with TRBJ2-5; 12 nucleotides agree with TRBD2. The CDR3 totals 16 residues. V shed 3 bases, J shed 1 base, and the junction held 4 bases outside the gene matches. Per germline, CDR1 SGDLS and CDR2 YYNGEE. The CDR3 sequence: CASSAGLAGTQETQYF. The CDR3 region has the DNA TGTGCCAGCAGCGCCGGACTAGCGGGAACCCAAGAGACCCAGTACTTC.

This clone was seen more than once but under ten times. The CDR3 DNA is TGTGCCAGCAGTTTCTCAGGACTTACGAAATCCTACAATGAGCAGTTCTTC. It yields the protein CASSFSGLTKSYNEQFF. The chain couples TRBV28 to TRBJ2-1, with a possible D match to TRBD2 (5 bases). The germline CDR1 and CDR2 sequences are MDHEN and SYDVKM. The CDR3 extends over 17 amino acids. Trimming removed 3 bases from V and 1 base from J, with 16 bases in between.

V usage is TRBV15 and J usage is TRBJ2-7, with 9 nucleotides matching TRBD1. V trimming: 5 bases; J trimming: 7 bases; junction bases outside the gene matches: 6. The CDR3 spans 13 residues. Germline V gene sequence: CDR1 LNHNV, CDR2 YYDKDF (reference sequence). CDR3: CATSWDRANEQYF. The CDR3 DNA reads TGTGCCACCAGCTGGGACAGGGCAAATGAGCAGTACTTC.

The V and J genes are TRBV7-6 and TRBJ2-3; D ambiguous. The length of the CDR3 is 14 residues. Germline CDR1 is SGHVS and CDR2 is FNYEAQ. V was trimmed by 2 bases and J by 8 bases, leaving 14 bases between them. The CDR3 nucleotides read TGTGCCAGCAGCTTAAAACCCTCCCTAGGTACGCAGTATTTT. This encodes CASSLKPSLGTQYF.